These T cell receptor beta chains were read from a single sample in a study of shared clonotypes between healthy human individuals. Using immunoSEQ multiplex PCR, the repertoire was profiled, and TCRdb retains in-frame clones only, with some absent. The sample has 2 million or so clones, about 95% seen once. The sequenced sample was naive CD8+ T cells sorted from blood. Source of these receptors: a man younger than 35 in good health. Each CDR3 is given with its conserved first and last residue. Each record gives: clone size, D gene, V gene, J gene, CDR3 protein, CDR3 DNA. The D gene is left open where the match is weak. Size values are once, few and many counts, or a class for expanded clones, and some rows have none.

abundance: .; d_gene: TRBD1; v_gene: TRBV7-8; j_gene: TRBJ1-1; CDR3aa: CASSPPGQGAIADTEAFF; CDR3nt: TGTGCCAGCAGCCCACCGGGACAGGGGGCTATAGCGGACACTGAAGCTTTCTTT
abundance: .; d_gene: .; v_gene: TRBV7-9; j_gene: TRBJ1-1; CDR3aa: CASSLGPTEAFF; CDR3nt: TGTGCCAGCAGCTTGGGGCCCACTGAAGCTTTCTTT
abundance: .; d_gene: .; v_gene: TRBV5-1; j_gene: TRBJ2-1; CDR3aa: CASSLALYTYNEQFF; CDR3nt: TGCGCCAGCAGCTTGGCCTTGTACACCTACAATGAGCAGTTCTTC
abundance: .; d_gene: TRBD1; v_gene: TRBV6-1; j_gene: TRBJ2-7; CDR3aa: CASSEALLRDSFSYEQYF; CDR3nt: TGTGCCAGCAGTGAAGCCCTGCTTAGGGACAGTTTTTCCTACGAGCAGTACTTC
abundance: .; d_gene: .; v_gene: TRBV7-8; j_gene: TRBJ1-2; CDR3aa: CASSLISASLTYGYTF; CDR3nt: TGTGCCAGCAGCCTAATTTCGGCGTCATTAACCTATGGCTACACCTTC
abundance: .; d_gene: TRBD1; v_gene: TRBV30; j_gene: TRBJ1-2; CDR3aa: CAWSETEQGNYGYTF; CDR3nt: TGTGCCTGGAGTGAAACGGAACAGGGGAACTATGGCTACACCTTC
abundance: .; d_gene: .; v_gene: TRBV19; j_gene: TRBJ1-5; CDR3aa: CASSIDRSILDQPQHF; CDR3nt: TGTGCCAGTAGTATAGATCGATCCATTCTCGATCAGCCCCAGCATTTT
abundance: .; d_gene: .; v_gene: TRBV4-1; j_gene: TRBJ1-1; CDR3aa: CASSQGLEGPKAEAFF; CDR3nt: TGCGCCAGCAGCCAAGGATTGGAGGGTCCGAAGGCTGAAGCTTTCTTT
abundance: few; d_gene: .; v_gene: TRBV18; j_gene: TRBJ1-1; CDR3aa: CASSPQWGTEAFF; CDR3nt: TGTGCCAGCTCACCACAGTGGGGCACTGAAGCTTTCTTT
abundance: .; d_gene: TRBD1; v_gene: TRBV5-1; j_gene: TRBJ2-5; CDR3aa: CASSIGTEETQYF; CDR3nt: TGCGCCAGCAGCATCGGGACAGAAGAGACCCAGTACTTC
abundance: .; d_gene: .; v_gene: TRBV13; j_gene: TRBJ1-6; CDR3aa: CASSPNPGDPYNSPLHF; CDR3nt: TGTGCCAGCAGCCCCAACCCGGGGGACCCTTATAATTCACCCCTCCACTTT
abundance: .; d_gene: .; v_gene: TRBV5-1; j_gene: TRBJ2-1; CDR3aa: CASSLRGVEQFF; CDR3nt: TGCGCCAGCAGCTTGAGAGGGGTGGAGCAGTTCTTC
abundance: once; d_gene: .; v_gene: TRBV5-8; j_gene: TRBJ2-7; CDR3aa: CASSFRQGEIYEQYF; CDR3nt: TGTGCCAGCAGCTTTCGGCAGGGAGAAATCTACGAGCAGTACTTC
abundance: .; d_gene: .; v_gene: TRBV5-4; j_gene: TRBJ2-7; CDR3aa: CASSWVGQPDYEQYF; CDR3nt: TGTGCCAGCAGCTGGGTTGGGCAACCCGACTACGAGCAGTACTTC
abundance: .; d_gene: TRBD2; v_gene: TRBV19; j_gene: TRBJ2-7; CDR3aa: CASSSSGGSYEQYF; CDR3nt: TGTGCCAGTAGTTCCTCGGGAGGCTCCTACGAGCAGTACTTC
abundance: .; d_gene: .; v_gene: TRBV6-1; j_gene: TRBJ2-1; CDR3aa: CASRSTSSTYNEQFF; CDR3nt: TGTGCCAGCAGATCGACTAGTTCTACGTACAATGAGCAGTTCTTC
abundance: .; d_gene: .; v_gene: TRBV7-6; j_gene: TRBJ2-1; CDR3aa: CASSLNPGGGHYNEQFF; CDR3nt: TGTGCCAGCAGCTTAAACCCAGGCGGCGGGCACTACAATGAGCAGTTCTTC
abundance: .; d_gene: .; v_gene: TRBV13; j_gene: TRBJ2-7; CDR3aa: CASSPGGGAHELATDEQYF; CDR3nt: TGTGCCAGCAGCCCAGGGGGAGGGGCACACGAACTCGCTACCGACGAGCAGTACTTC
abundance: .; d_gene: TRBD1; v_gene: TRBV7-7; j_gene: TRBJ1-6; CDR3aa: CASSPIPPGTGDSPLHF; CDR3nt: TGTGCTAGCAGCCCCATTCCCCCCGGGACAGGGGATTCACCCCTCCACTTT
abundance: .; d_gene: TRBD2; v_gene: TRBV7-9; j_gene: TRBJ2-1; CDR3aa: CASNDLGTSGGGEQFF; CDR3nt: TGTGCCAGCAACGACCTCGGGACTAGCGGAGGGGGTGAGCAGTTCTTC
abundance: .; d_gene: TRBD2; v_gene: TRBV4-3; j_gene: TRBJ2-5; CDR3aa: CASSQEPEGLAGETQYF; CDR3nt: TGCGCCAGCAGCCAAGAACCCGAGGGACTAGCGGGAGAGACCCAGTACTTC
abundance: .; d_gene: TRBD1; v_gene: TRBV27; j_gene: TRBJ2-7; CDR3aa: CASSSLTGGNEQYF; CDR3nt: TGTGCCAGCAGTTCTCTGACAGGGGGAAACGAGCAGTACTTC
abundance: once; d_gene: TRBD1; v_gene: TRBV27; j_gene: TRBJ2-2; CDR3aa: CASQTTGGYTGELFF; CDR3nt: TGTGCCAGCCAAACCACAGGGGGCTACACCGGGGAGCTGTTTTTT
abundance: .; d_gene: TRBD1; v_gene: TRBV5-6; j_gene: TRBJ2-3; CDR3aa: CASSLAGQGLPDTQYF; CDR3nt: TGTGCCAGCAGCTTGGCGGGACAGGGGTTGCCAGATACGCAGTATTTT
abundance: .; d_gene: .; v_gene: TRBV2; j_gene: TRBJ1-6; CDR3aa: CASIQGNSPLHF; CDR3nt: TGTGCCAGCATTCAGGGCAATTCACCCCTCCACTTT
abundance: .; d_gene: .; v_gene: TRBV11-2; j_gene: TRBJ1-2; CDR3aa: CASSLVWTVNGYTF; CDR3nt: TGTGCCAGCAGCTTAGTTTGGACAGTCAATGGCTACACCTTC
abundance: once; d_gene: TRBD1; v_gene: TRBV7-9; j_gene: TRBJ2-2; CDR3aa: CASSLGQGIINTGELFF; CDR3nt: TGTGCCAGCAGCTTAGGACAGGGGATAATCAACACCGGGGAGCTGTTTTTT
abundance: once; d_gene: TRBD1; v_gene: TRBV29-1; j_gene: TRBJ2-7; CDR3aa: CSVEGQGNEQYF; CDR3nt: TGCAGCGTTGAGGGACAGGGTAACGAGCAGTACTTC
abundance: .; d_gene: .; v_gene: TRBV2; j_gene: TRBJ1-5; CDR3aa: CASTVGNQPQHF; CDR3nt: TGTGCCAGCACGGTGGGCAATCAGCCCCAGCATTTT
abundance: .; d_gene: .; v_gene: TRBV9; j_gene: TRBJ2-3; CDR3aa: CASSVDGGDDTQYF; CDR3nt: TGTGCCAGCAGCGTAGACGGCGGGGATGATACGCAGTATTTT
abundance: .; d_gene: TRBD1; v_gene: TRBV2; j_gene: TRBJ2-5; CDR3aa: CASQVPRQGHDQETQYF; CDR3nt: TGTGCCAGCCAGGTTCCCCGACAGGGACATGACCAAGAGACCCAGTACTTC
abundance: .; d_gene: .; v_gene: TRBV11-2; j_gene: TRBJ2-7; CDR3aa: CASSPHVEAGYEQYF; CDR3nt: TGTGCCAGCAGCCCCCACGTAGAGGCGGGCTACGAGCAGTACTTC
abundance: once; d_gene: .; v_gene: TRBV21-1; j_gene: TRBJ1-2; CDR3aa: CASSKIGGGENYGYTF; CDR3nt: TGTGCCAGCAGCAAAATAGGAGGGGGGGAAAACTATGGCTACACCTTC
abundance: .; d_gene: .; v_gene: TRBV5-4; j_gene: TRBJ1-6; CDR3aa: CASSFSGNNSPLHF; CDR3nt: TGTGCCAGCAGCTTCTCAGGGAATAATTCACCCCTCCACTTT
abundance: .; d_gene: TRBD1; v_gene: TRBV27; j_gene: TRBJ2-5; CDR3aa: CASSPGTGPQETQYF; CDR3nt: TGTGCCAGCAGTCCCGGGACAGGACCCCAAGAGACCCAGTACTTC
abundance: .; d_gene: .; v_gene: TRBV11-2; j_gene: TRBJ1-1; CDR3aa: CASSSPTGSLNTEAFF; CDR3nt: TGTGCCAGCAGCTCCCCAACCGGGAGTTTGAACACTGAAGCTTTCTTT
abundance: .; d_gene: .; v_gene: TRBV29-1; j_gene: TRBJ2-1; CDR3aa: CSAWGESYEQFF; CDR3nt: TGCAGCGCCTGGGGGGAGAGCTATGAGCAGTTCTTC
abundance: .; d_gene: .; v_gene: TRBV13; j_gene: TRBJ2-3; CDR3aa: CASSAFGDTQYF; CDR3nt: TGTGCCAGCAGCGCCTTTGGAGATACGCAGTATTTT
abundance: .; d_gene: TRBD1; v_gene: TRBV6-5; j_gene: TRBJ1-1; CDR3aa: CASSYSPGQGNTEAFF; CDR3nt: TGTGCCAGCAGTTACTCCCCGGGACAGGGGAACACTGAAGCTTTCTTT